This TCR beta chain was sequenced in a study of T-cell memory formation after mild COVID-19. Study results and limitations: Clones shrinking from day 15 to 85 showed even CD4/CD8 mixes; later expanders tilted CD4+.

Turning to this clonotype: The antigen is undetermined.

The authors produced TCR alpha and TCR beta cDNA libraries with sample barcodes and UMIs by 5'RACE using constant-segment primers. From the 5' RACE reads, TCRdb called clonotypes with MiXCR, one entry per CDR3 protein. This sample yields hundreds of thousands of distinct CDR3 sequences, of which about 22% are seen a single time; around 7.7% belongs to the top ten. The specimen was PBMCs or a T cell subset sorted from them (not recorded which). This sequence originates from an adult woman who had mild COVID-19 (a few samples of this study predate the infection). Cell type and time point are not known.

CDR3 sequence: CASSTDGGVYNEQFF. As DNA, the CDR3 is TGTGCCAGCAGTACCGACGGGGGGGTCTACAATGAGCAGTTCTTC. V gene TRBV6-6 combines with J gene TRBJ2-1, with TRBD2 matching 8 bases. Trimming took 5 bases from V and 3 from J; bases not matched to a gene: 6. This CDR3 spans 15 amino acids. Germline CDR1 MNHNY, CDR2 SVGAGI (reference sequence).